The source of this TCR beta chain is a study of beta chain features in type 1 diabetes. Study-wide context: Examination of sorted cells across all samples involved roughly 100 million cells. Study-wide results and limits: TCRB CDR3s were moderately but significantly shorter in Type 1 diabetes patients in all four CD4+ subsets. The question left open here concerned HLA type influencing TCRB rearrangement.

The CDR3 length is 18 residues. With V trimmed by 0 bases and J by 4 bases, 11 bases remained unmatched. Germline lookup yields CDR1 KGHSH and CDR2 LQKENI. Reverse transcribing all isolated RNA meant expressed TCRB transcripts were sequenced. Profiling relied on immunoSEQ multiplex PCR, and the TCRdb table lists in-frame clones only, not all of them. The data show over 700,000 clones, 15% to 20% seen once. The table lists this clone with a few counts. Its antigen is as yet unknown. One heparinised blood draw, averaging roughly 120 mL, came from each donor. The rearrangement links TRBV18 to TRBJ2-1, with 8 bases identical to TRBD2. This sequence originates from a woman aged 18-29 years in good health. The sequencing sample was made of naive CD4+ T cells from blood. The CDR3 protein is CASSPPLGTSGKYNEQFF. CDR3 bases: TGTGCCAGCTCACCACCCCTAGGAACTAGCGGAAAATACAATGAGCAGTTCTTC.